This T cell receptor (beta chain) was sequenced for a study of molecular identifiers for immune sequencing clone quantification. TCRdb reprocessed the PCR reads via MiXCR and lists one record per CDR3 protein. This sample yields 40,000 to 45,000 distinct CDR3 sequences, of which roughly 19% are seen a single time; about 1.1% belongs to the top ten. The length of the CDR3 is 14 residues. V lost 6 bases to trimming and J lost 0 bases, with 12 bases between them. This clonotype was found many times. Sequenced material: naive CD8+ T cells from blood, with Jurkat cell RNA spiked in. Regarding subset: FACS-sorted CD8+CD4-CCR7+CD45RA+ naive T cells. The receptor's source is a human donor in good health. Some libraries in this study had Jurkat cell RNA spiked in. The chain joins TRBV12-3 or TRBV12-4 to TRBJ2-7, with D hard to call. DNA of the CDR3: TGTGCCAGCAGCTTGGACGGGTCCTCCTACGAGCAGTACTTC. This gives the protein CASSLDGSSYEQYF.